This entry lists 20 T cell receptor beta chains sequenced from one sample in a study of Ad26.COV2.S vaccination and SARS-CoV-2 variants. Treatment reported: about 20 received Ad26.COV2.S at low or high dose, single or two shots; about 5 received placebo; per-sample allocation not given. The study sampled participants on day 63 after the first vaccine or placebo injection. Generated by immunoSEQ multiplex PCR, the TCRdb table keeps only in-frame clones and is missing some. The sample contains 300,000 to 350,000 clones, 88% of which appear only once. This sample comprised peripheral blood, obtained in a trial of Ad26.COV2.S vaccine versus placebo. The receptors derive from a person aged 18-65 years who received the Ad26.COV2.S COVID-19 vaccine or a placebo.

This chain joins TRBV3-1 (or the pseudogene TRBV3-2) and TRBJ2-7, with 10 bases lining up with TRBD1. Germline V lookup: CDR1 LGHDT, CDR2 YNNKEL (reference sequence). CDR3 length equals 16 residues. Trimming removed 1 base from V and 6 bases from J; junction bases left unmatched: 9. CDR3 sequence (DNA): TGTGCCAGCAGCCAAGGACGCGGGACAGGGGCCTCCGAGCAGTACTTC. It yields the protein CASSQGRGTGASEQYF.

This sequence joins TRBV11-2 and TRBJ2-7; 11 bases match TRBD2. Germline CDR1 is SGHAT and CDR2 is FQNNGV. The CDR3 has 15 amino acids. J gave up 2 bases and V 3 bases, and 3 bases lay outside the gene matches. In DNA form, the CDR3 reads TGTGCCAGCAGCTTCCAGACTAGCGGGACCTACGAGCAGTACTTC. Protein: CASSFQTSGTYEQYF. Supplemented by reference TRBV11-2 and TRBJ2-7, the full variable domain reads EAGVAQSPRYKIIEKRQSVAFWCNPISGHATLYWYQQILGQGPKLLIQFQNNGVVDDSQLPKDRFSAERLKGVDSTLKIQPAKLEDSAVYLCASSFQTSGTYEQYFGPGTRLTVT.

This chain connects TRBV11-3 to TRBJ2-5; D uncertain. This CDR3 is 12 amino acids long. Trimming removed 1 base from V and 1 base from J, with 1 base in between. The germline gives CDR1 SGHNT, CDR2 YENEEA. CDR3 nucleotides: TGTGCCAGCAGCTTAGGCCAAGAGACCCAGTACTTC. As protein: CASSLGQETQYF. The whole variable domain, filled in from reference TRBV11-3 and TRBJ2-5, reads EAGVVQSPRYKIIEKKQPVAFWCNPISGHNTLYWYLQNLGQGPELLIRYENEEAVDDSQLPKDRFSAERLKGVDSTLKIQPAELGDSAVYLCASSLGQETQYFGPGTRLLVL.

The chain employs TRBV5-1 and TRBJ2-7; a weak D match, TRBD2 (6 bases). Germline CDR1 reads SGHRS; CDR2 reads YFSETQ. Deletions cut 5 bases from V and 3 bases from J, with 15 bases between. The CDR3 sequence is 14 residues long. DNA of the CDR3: TGCGCCAGCAGAGCGGGTAGACCCTACTACGAGCAGTACTTC. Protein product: CASRAGRPYYEQYF.

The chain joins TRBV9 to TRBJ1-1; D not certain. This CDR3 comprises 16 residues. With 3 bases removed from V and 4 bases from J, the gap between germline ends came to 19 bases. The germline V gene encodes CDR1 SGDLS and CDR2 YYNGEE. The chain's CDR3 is CASSARATNEGTEAFF. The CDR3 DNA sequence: TGTGCCAGCAGCGCCCGGGCCACTAATGAAGGCACTGAAGCTTTCTTT.

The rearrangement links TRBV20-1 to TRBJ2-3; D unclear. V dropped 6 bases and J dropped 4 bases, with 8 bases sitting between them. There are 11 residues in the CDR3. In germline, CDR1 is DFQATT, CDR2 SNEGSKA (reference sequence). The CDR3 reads CSATFADTQYF. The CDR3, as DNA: TGCAGTGCCACCTTCGCAGATACGCAGTATTTT.

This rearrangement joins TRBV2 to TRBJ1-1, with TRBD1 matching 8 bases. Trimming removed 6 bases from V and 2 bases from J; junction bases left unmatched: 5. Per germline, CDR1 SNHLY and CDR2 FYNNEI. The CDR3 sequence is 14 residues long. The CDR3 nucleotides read TGTGCCAGCAGGAGGACAGGGACAAACACTGAAGCTTTCTTT. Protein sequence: CASRRTGTNTEAFF.

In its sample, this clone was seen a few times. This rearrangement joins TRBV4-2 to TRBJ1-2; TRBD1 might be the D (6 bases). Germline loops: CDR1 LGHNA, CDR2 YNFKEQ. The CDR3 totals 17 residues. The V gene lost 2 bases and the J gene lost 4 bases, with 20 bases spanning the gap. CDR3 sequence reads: CASSQLTVGQQVYGYTF. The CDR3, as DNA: TGTGCCAGCAGCCAACTGACGGTTGGACAGCAGGTCTATGGCTACACCTTC.

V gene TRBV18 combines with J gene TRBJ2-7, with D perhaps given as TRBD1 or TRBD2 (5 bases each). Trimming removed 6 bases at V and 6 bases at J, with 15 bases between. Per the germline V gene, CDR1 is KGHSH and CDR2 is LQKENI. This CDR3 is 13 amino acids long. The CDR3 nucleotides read TGTGCCAGCTCCCCCCGGGACCTCGCCGAGCAGTACTTC. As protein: CASSPRDLAEQYF.

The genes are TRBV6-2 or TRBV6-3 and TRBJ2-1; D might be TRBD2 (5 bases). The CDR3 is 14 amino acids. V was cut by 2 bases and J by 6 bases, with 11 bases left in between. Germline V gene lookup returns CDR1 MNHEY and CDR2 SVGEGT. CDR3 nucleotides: TGTGCCAGCAGTTACGGACTCCGGGGCAATGAGCAGTTCTTC. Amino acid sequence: CASSYGLRGNEQFF.

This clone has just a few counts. The CDR3 reads CASSEWDITYSGANVLTF. The CDR3 coding sequence is TGTGCCAGCAGCGAGTGGGACATTACCTACTCTGGGGCCAACGTCCTGACTTTC. This rearrangement joins TRBV9 to TRBJ2-6, with D possibly matching TRBD1 (6 bases). This CDR3 has 18 amino acids. Looked up from germline, CDR1 is SGDLS and CDR2 is YYNGEE. V was trimmed by 3 bases and J by 0 bases, leaving 16 bases between them.

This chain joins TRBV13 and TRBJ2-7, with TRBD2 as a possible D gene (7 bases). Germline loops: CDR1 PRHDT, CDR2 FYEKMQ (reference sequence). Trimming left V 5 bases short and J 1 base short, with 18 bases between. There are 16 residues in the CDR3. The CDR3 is CASSPGGGRGSYEQYF. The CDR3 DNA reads TGTGCCAGCAGCCCGGGGGGCGGCAGGGGATCCTACGAGCAGTACTTC.

The CDR3 DNA reads TGTGCCAGCTCACCAATGGTTCCGGGGAATAATTCACCCCTCCACTTT. Protein: CASSPMVPGNNSPLHF. This chain joins TRBV18 and TRBJ1-6; D call uncertain. This CDR3 region has 16 residues. Germline V gene sequence: CDR1 KGHSH, CDR2 LQKENI. V gave up 2 bases and J gave up 5 bases, with 13 bases separating them.

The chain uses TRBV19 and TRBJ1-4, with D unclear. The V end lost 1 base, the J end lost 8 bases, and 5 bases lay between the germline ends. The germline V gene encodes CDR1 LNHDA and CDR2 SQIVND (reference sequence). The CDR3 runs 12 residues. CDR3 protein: CASSIGEEKLFF. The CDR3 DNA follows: TGTGCCAGTAGTATAGGAGAAGAAAAACTGTTTTTT. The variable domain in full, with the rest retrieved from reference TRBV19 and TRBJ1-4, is DGGITQSPKYLFRKEGQNVTLSCEQNLNHDAMYWYRQDPGQGLRLIYYSQIVNDFQKGDIAEGYSVSREKKESFPLTVTSAQKNPTAFYLCASSIGEEKLFFGSGTQLSVL.

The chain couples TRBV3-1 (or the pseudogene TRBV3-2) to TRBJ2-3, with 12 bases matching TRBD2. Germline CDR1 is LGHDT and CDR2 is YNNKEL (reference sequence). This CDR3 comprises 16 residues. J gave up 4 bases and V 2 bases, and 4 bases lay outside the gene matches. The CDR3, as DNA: TGTGCCAGCAGCCAATGGACTAGCGGGACGTCAGATACGCAGTATTTT. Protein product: CASSQWTSGTSDTQYF.

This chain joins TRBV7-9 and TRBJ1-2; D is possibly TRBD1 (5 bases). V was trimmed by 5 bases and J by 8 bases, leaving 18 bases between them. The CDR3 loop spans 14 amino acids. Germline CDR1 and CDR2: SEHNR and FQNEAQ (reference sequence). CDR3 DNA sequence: TGTGCCAGCAGCCGGGGAGAGGGGAACCAAGGCTACACCTTC. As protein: CASSRGEGNQGYTF.

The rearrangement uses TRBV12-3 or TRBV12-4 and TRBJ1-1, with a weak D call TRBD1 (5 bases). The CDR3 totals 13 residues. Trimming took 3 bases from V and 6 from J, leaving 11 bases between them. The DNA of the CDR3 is TGTGCCAGCAGTTTTGGGGGGTTCGCTGAAGCTTTCTTT. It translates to CASSFGGFAEAFF.

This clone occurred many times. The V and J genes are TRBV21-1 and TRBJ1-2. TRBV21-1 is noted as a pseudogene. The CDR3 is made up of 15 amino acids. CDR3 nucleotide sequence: TGTGCCAGCAGCAAAGCGCCCAATCTTAACTATGGCTACACCTTC. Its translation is CASSKAPNLNYGYTF.

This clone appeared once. CDR3 coding DNA: TGTGCCAGTAGGTTGGGGACAGGGGCCTACGAGCAGTACTTC. This encodes CASRLGTGAYEQYF. The J gene is TRBJ2-7, the V gene TRBV19; 10 nucleotides match TRBD1. The CDR3 has 14 amino acids. The germline V gene encodes CDR1 LNHDA and CDR2 SQIVND (reference sequence). Germline trimming cut 6 bases from V and 2 bases from J; bases unmatched to any gene: 4.

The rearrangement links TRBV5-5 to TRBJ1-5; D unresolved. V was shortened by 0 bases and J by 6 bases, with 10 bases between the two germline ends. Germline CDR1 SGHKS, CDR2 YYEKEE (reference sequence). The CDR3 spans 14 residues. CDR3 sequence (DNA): TGTGCCAGCAGCTTGGTTCGGGAGGGTCAGCCCCAGCATTTT. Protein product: CASSLVREGQPQHF.